This T cell receptor beta chain is drawn from a study of OX40 agonist ivuxolimab in advanced cancers. V dropped 5 bases and J dropped 5 bases, with 7 bases sitting between them. This CDR3 spans 11 amino acids. CDR1 and CDR2 from the germline V gene are MNHNS and SASEGT. TCRdb's table, derived via immunoSEQ multiplex PCR, lists solely in-frame clones and lacks some. The table has tens of thousands of clones, roughly nine tenths seen once. This chain joins TRBV6-1 and TRBJ2-7; D remains ambiguous. Sequences were derived from CD4+ or CD8+ T cells sorted from blood, sampled in a trial of the OX40 agonist ivuxolimab. This TCR came from an adult with an advanced solid tumor such as melanoma, head and neck, liver or kidney cancer. The CDR3 sequence is CASSSLNEQYF. The CDR3 DNA reads TGTGCCAGCAGTTCCCTTAACGAGCAGTACTTC.